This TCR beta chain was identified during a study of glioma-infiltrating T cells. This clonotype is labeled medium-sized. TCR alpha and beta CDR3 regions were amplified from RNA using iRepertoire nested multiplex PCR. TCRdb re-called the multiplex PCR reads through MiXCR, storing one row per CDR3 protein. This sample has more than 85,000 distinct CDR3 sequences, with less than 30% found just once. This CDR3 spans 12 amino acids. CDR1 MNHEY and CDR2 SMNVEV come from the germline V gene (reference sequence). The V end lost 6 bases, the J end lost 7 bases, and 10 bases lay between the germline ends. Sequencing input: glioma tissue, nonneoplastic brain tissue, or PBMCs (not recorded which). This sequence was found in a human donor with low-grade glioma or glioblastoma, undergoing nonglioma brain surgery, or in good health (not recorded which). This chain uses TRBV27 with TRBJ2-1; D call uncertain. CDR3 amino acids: CASSRVRNEQFF. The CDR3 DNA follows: TGTGCCAGCAGCCGGGTTCGAAATGAGCAGTTCTTC.